The sample holds one count of the clone carrying this T cell receptor beta chain. The antigen remains unidentified. The data stem from a study of cytomegalovirus exposure and HLA in healthy donors. Study outcomes and limitations: Within an earlier analysis, most TCR beta V segments proved productive either about 90% or about 30% of the time.

Primers for the PCR totalled 60 Vbeta and 13 Jbeta. Here immunoSEQ multiplex PCR was the method, and the copy in TCRdb shows in-frame clones only, minus some. The data contain about 150,000 clones, around 80% of them singletons. V was cut by 2 bases and J by 9 bases, with 20 bases left in between. Germline assignment: CDR1 MNHNS and CDR2 SASEGT. This CDR3 region has 17 residues. The chain is built from TRBV6-1 and TRBJ1-6, with D possibly TRBD1 on 5 matching bases. The clonotype originates from a male donor in good health and CMV-seronegative. The sample was PBMCs. CDR3 sequence reads: CASSESAHDAGTSPLHF. The CDR3 DNA reads TGTGCCAGCAGTGAATCCGCTCACGACGCGGGGACTTCACCCCTCCACTTT.